This T cell receptor beta chain is from a study of blood T cell repertoires in COVID-19. Generated by immunoSEQ multiplex PCR, the TCRdb table keeps only in-frame clones and is missing some. The sample shows under 200,000 clones, approximately 89% of them seen only once. The CDR3 consists of 18 residues. Germline CDR1 reads SNHLY; CDR2 reads FYNNEI. V was clipped by 7 bases and J by 1 base, with 26 bases between them. The sequence was obtained from a woman in her late teens or twenties who had recovered from COVID-19. V and J are TRBV2 and TRBJ2-7; D is perhaps TRBD1 (6 bases). The material sequenced was PBMCs or T cells enriched from blood (not recorded which). In DNA, the CDR3 is TGTGCCAGCAATGGGCGTCCAGGGGAACAAGGGGCTTCCTACGAGCAGTACTTC. Protein sequence: CASNGRPGEQGASYEQYF. The full variable domain, rest sourced from reference TRBV2 and TRBJ2-7, is EPEVTQTPSHQVTQMGQEVILRCVPISNHLYFYWYRQILGQKVEFLVSFYNNEISEKSEIFDDQFSVERPDGSNFTLKIRSTKLEDSAMYFCASNGRPGEQGASYEQYFGPGTRLTVT.